What follows are 29 T cell receptor beta chains derived from one specimen sequenced in a study of CD8 T cells in Susac syndrome. RNA amounts of about 0.5 to 1 ug underwent reverse transcription with random hexamers. Each CDR3 protein is one row after TCRdb ran MiXCR on the immunoSEQ multiplex PCR reads. The table records more than 70,000 distinct CDR3 sequences, over 75% of them present only once. The sequencing input was CD8+ T cells from PBMCs. Receptors originate from a human donor with multiple sclerosis.

The V call is TRBV12-3 or TRBV12-4, the J call TRBJ2-7; maybe TRBD1 (6 bases). Trimming cost V 9 bases and J 3 bases, with 15 bases left between them. This CDR3 has 13 amino acids. CDR3 bases: TGTGCCAGTTCAGGGGTGGTCGGCTACGAGCAGTACTTC. Protein sequence: CASSGVVGYEQYF.

The chain couples TRBV11-2 to TRBJ2-3; D ambiguous. Trimming pared 7 bases from V and 6 bases from J, leaving 8 bases between. The germline V gene has CDR1 SGHAT and CDR2 FQNNGV. The CDR3 loop spans 11 amino acids. CDR3 sequence (DNA): TGTGCCAGCACCTTTGGCGATACGCAGTATTTT. This translates into CASTFGDTQYF. Looking up the rest from reference TRBV11-2 and TRBJ2-3 gives the full variable domain: EAGVAQSPRYKIIEKRQSVAFWCNPISGHATLYWYQQILGQGPKLLIQFQNNGVVDDSQLPKDRFSAERLKGVDSTLKIQPAKLEDSAVYLCASTFGDTQYFGPGTRLTVL.

The gene calls are TRBV9 and TRBJ2-2, with 13 bases aligning to TRBD2. J was trimmed by 3 bases and V by 0 bases; bases with no gene match: 5. Germline CDR1 is SGDLS and CDR2 is YYNGEE. The CDR3 consists of 18 residues. The CDR3: CASSVAPGLAGDTGELFF. The CDR3 DNA follows: TGTGCCAGCAGCGTAGCTCCCGGACTAGCGGGGGACACCGGGGAGCTGTTTTTT.

The V call is TRBV10-2, the J call TRBJ2-7; D perhaps matches TRBD1 (6 bases). Germline CDR1 reads WSHSY; CDR2 reads SAAADI. The CDR3 totals 14 residues. V was cut by 6 bases and J by 2 bases, with 14 bases left in between. CDR3 bases: TGCGCCAGCAGAGGAACGACAGGCCCCTACGAGCAGTACTTC. This sequence encodes CASRGTTGPYEQYF.

The chain recombines TRBV19 with TRBJ1-1, with D perhaps matching TRBD1 (6 bases). Trimming stripped 5 bases from V and 3 bases from J, with 13 bases between. Germline V gene sequence: CDR1 LNHDA, CDR2 SQIVND (reference sequence). This CDR3 spans 14 amino acids. The CDR3 coding sequence is TGTGCCAGTAGTTTCCGACAGGCGGACACTGAAGCTTTCTTT. Its protein is CASSFRQADTEAFF.

The chain employs TRBV4-1 and TRBJ1-1; weak D call: TRBD1 (5 bases). CDR1 is MGHRA and CDR2 is YSYEKL in the germline V gene. The V end was cut by 4 bases, the J end by 1 base, with 7 bases between. This CDR3 region has 13 residues. The DNA of the CDR3 is TGCGCCAGCAGCCCTAGGGGGAACACTGAAGCTTTCTTT. Encoded protein: CASSPRGNTEAFF.

The chain's CDR3 is CASSLEAGHGYTF. For the CDR3, the DNA is TGTGCCAGCAGCTTGGAGGCAGGGCATGGCTACACCTTC. This chain links TRBV5-6 with TRBJ1-2; a possible D gene is TRBD1 (5 bases). CDR1 and CDR2 (germline): SGHDT, YYEEEE. The ends were cut back, 0 bases at V and 6 bases at J, with 9 bases in the middle. The CDR3 runs to 13 residues. Drawing the rest from reference TRBV5-6 and TRBJ1-2, the complete variable domain is DAGVTQSPTHLIKTRGQQVTLRCSPKSGHDTVSWYQQALGQGPQFIFQYYEEEERQRGNFPDRFSGHQFPNYSSELNVNALLLGDSALYLCASSLEAGHGYTFGSGTRLTVV.

The chain uses TRBV15 and TRBJ2-3; 7 nucleotides align to TRBD2. The CDR3 is 16 residues long. From germline, CDR1 is LNHNV and CDR2 YYDKDF (reference sequence). Trimming removed 0 bases from V and 4 bases from J; junction bases left unmatched: 7. CDR3 amino acids: CATSREIVGLADTQYF. The CDR3 bases are TGTGCCACCAGCAGAGAAATTGTTGGACTAGCAGATACGCAGTATTTT.

The chain uses TRBV24-1 and TRBJ2-3; D unclear. Trimming cost V 3 bases and J 1 base, with 7 bases left between them. CDR1 is KGHDR and CDR2 is SFDVKD in the germline V gene. This CDR3 is built from 14 residues. In nucleotides, the CDR3 is TGTGCCACCAGTGATGGGTGGGGCACAGATACGCAGTATTTT. Protein product: CATSDGWGTDTQYF.

V gene TRBV12-3 or TRBV12-4 combines with J gene TRBJ2-2, with D hard to call. The CDR3 runs 16 residues. Trimming stripped 6 bases from V and 3 bases from J, with 17 bases between. The chain's CDR3 is CASRPLLEYDTGELFF. In DNA, the CDR3 is TGTGCCAGCAGACCCTTGCTGGAATACGACACCGGGGAGCTGTTTTTT.

V usage is TRBV12-2 and J usage is TRBJ2-7. TRBV12-2 has pseudogene status. The CDR3 loop spans 12 amino acids. CDR3 region: CASRPDGYEQYF. CDR3 sequence (DNA): TGTGCAAGTCGCCCGGATGGCTACGAGCAGTACTTC.

The genes are TRBV6-2 or TRBV6-3 and TRBJ2-1; the D gene is possibly TRBD2 (5 bases). Germline CDR1 and CDR2: MNHEY and SVGEGT. V gave up 5 bases and J gave up 3 bases, with 14 bases separating them. There are 15 residues in the CDR3. The CDR3 reads CASSRGGSIYNEQFF. CDR3 nucleotides: TGTGCCAGCAGTCGAGGCGGGTCCATCTACAATGAGCAGTTCTTC.

V is TRBV20-1 and J is TRBJ2-2, with 8 bases that match TRBD1. This CDR3 comprises 16 residues. Germline CDR1 and CDR2: DFQATT and SNEGSKA (reference sequence). V lost 6 bases and J lost 3; bases outside the gene matches: 12. Here the CDR3 reads CSAPGQVPLDTGELFF. The CDR3 DNA follows: TGCAGTGCCCCGGGACAGGTCCCTTTGGACACCGGGGAGCTGTTTTTT.

The chain couples TRBV5-1 to TRBJ2-6; 10 positions match TRBD2. V lost 4 bases to trimming and J lost 0 bases; unmatched junction nucleotides: 16. Germline V gives CDR1 SGHRS, CDR2 YFSETQ. The CDR3 contains 21 residues. CDR3 residues: CASSANLVSTSGPSGANVLTF. In nucleotides, the CDR3 is TGCGCCAGCAGCGCAAACCTCGTCTCGACTAGCGGGCCCTCTGGGGCCAACGTCCTGACTTTC.

The V and J genes are TRBV15 and TRBJ2-5; D unclear. The CDR3 has 14 residues. The V end was cut by 1 base, the J end by 2 bases, with 8 bases between. Germline V CDR1 and CDR2: LNHNV, YYDKDF (reference sequence). This CDR3 reads CATSRAGNQETQYF. The CDR3 DNA follows: TGTGCCACCAGCAGAGCGGGCAATCAAGAGACCCAGTACTTC.

The rearrangement joins TRBV6-2 or TRBV6-3 to TRBJ2-7; no clear D. The V end lost 0 bases, the J end lost 3 bases, and 12 bases lay between the germline ends. The CDR3 loop spans 15 amino acids. Germline CDR1 is MNHEY and CDR2 is SVGEGT. The CDR3 reads CASSYSIQVFYEQYF. CDR3 bases: TGTGCCAGCAGTTACTCGATCCAGGTTTTCTACGAGCAGTACTTC.

This chain links TRBV24-1 with TRBJ2-2; TRBD2 matches 14 bases. V lost 4 bases, J lost 0 bases, and 3 bases stayed unmatched. The CDR3 spans 18 residues. Germline V gene lookup returns CDR1 KGHDR and CDR2 SFDVKD. The CDR3 here is CATSEEGLAGANTGELFF. CDR3 DNA: TGTGCCACCAGTGAGGAGGGACTAGCGGGGGCGAACACCGGGGAGCTGTTTTTT.

The rearrangement uses TRBV6-8 and TRBJ1-2; no firm D call. Germline CDR1 is MNHGY and CDR2 is SAAAGT. Trimming cost V 4 bases and J 8 bases, with 8 bases left between them. This CDR3 spans 11 amino acids. As DNA, the CDR3 is TGTGCCAGCAGTTTGAGAGGGGGCTACACCTTC. It codes for CASSLRGGYTF.

The sample holds a few counts of this clonotype. The chain links TRBV12-3 or TRBV12-4 to TRBJ2-7; D gene uncertain. The CDR3 totals 14 residues. Trimming left V 3 bases short and J 2 bases short, with 11 bases between. Written as DNA, the CDR3 is TGTGCCAGCAGTTTGCTTATTAGTCCCTACGAGCAGTACTTC. This codes for CASSLLISPYEQYF.

In this sample, this clonotype turned up once. This chain links TRBV30 with TRBJ1-1; possible D gene TRBD1, 5 bases. Germline V gene lookup returns CDR1 GTSNPN and CDR2 SVGIG (reference sequence). CDR3 length: 14 residues. Deletions cut 0 bases from V and 2 bases from J, with 10 bases between. CDR3 coding DNA: TGTGCCTGGAGTGTAAGGGGACCTAACACTGAAGCTTTCTTT. Its translation is CAWSVRGPNTEAFF.

This chain links TRBV28 with TRBJ1-4, with 7 bases lining up with TRBD1. Trimming took 5 bases from V and 5 from J; bases not matched to a gene: 5. Germline-derived CDR1 and CDR2 are MDHEN and SYDVKM. The CDR3 loop spans 14 amino acids. CDR3 DNA: TGTGCCAGCAGTCCCGACAGGGAGAATGAAAAACTGTTTTTT. The encoded protein is CASSPDRENEKLFF. Using reference TRBV28 and TRBJ1-4 for the parts outside the CDR3, the full variable domain is DVKVTQSSRYLVKRTGEKVFLECVQDMDHENMFWYRQDPGLGLRLIYFSYDVKMKEKGDIPEGYSVSREKKERFSLILESASTNQTSMYLCASSPDRENEKLFFGSGTQLSVL.

The chain joins TRBV4-3 to TRBJ2-4; TRBD2 aligns across 12 bases. This CDR3 contains 21 residues. Trimming at V came to 0 bases and at J to 4 bases, leaving 16 bases not matched to a gene. CDR1 and CDR2 (germline): LGHNA, YSLEER. In nucleotides, the CDR3 is TGCGCCAGCAGCCAAGATCCCCCTCTAGCGGGAGGGCCCTTGGCGAAAAACATTCAGTACTTC. Encoded protein: CASSQDPPLAGGPLAKNIQYF.

The chain has TRBV12-3 or TRBV12-4 and TRBJ1-1, with 9 nucleotides matching TRBD1. V gave up 1 base and J gave up 5 bases; unmatched junction bases: 2. CDR3 length equals 14 residues. The CDR3 loop is CASSLDRGQTEAFF. The CDR3 DNA is TGTGCCAGCAGTTTAGACAGGGGGCAAACTGAAGCTTTCTTT.

V and J are TRBV7-8 and TRBJ1-5; 7 bases match TRBD1. Germline CDR1 reads SGHVS; CDR2 reads FQNEAQ. V shed 2 bases and J 0 bases; nucleotides not matched to a gene: 4. The CDR3 is made up of 16 amino acids. CDR3 region: CASSLSQGNSNQPQHF. In DNA, the CDR3 is TGTGCCAGCAGCTTATCACAGGGGAATAGCAATCAGCCCCAGCATTTT.

This clonotype was counted only a few times. The chain joins TRBV20-1 to TRBJ2-7; a possible D gene is TRBD1 (5 bases). Germline V gives CDR1 DFQATT, CDR2 SNEGSKA (reference sequence). V dropped 6 bases and J dropped 4 bases, with 10 bases sitting between them. The CDR3 extends over 11 amino acids. CDR3 loop: CSAHKGYEQYF. The DNA of the CDR3 is TGCAGTGCCCATAAGGGGTACGAGCAGTACTTC.

The chain joins TRBV28 to TRBJ2-7; TRBD2 aligns across 9 bases. CDR1 and CDR2 (germline): MDHEN, SYDVKM. V was pared by 10 bases and J by 0 bases, with 4 bases of the junction left unmatched. The CDR3 contains 13 residues. The CDR3 DNA is TGTGCCACCGGTAGCGGGAGCTCCTACGAGCAGTACTTC. Protein: CATGSGSSYEQYF.

The CDR3 region has the DNA TGTGCCAGCAGTGAAGCGCAGGCCCTCTACTACTACGAGCAGTACTTC. Translation gives CASSEAQALYYYEQYF. This chain links TRBV2 with TRBJ2-7; no clear D. The CDR3 has 16 residues. V was cut by 0 bases and J by 3 bases, with 15 bases left in between. In germline, CDR1 is SNHLY, CDR2 FYNNEI.

The chain uses TRBV19 and TRBJ1-1; D gene ambiguous. Germline V lookup: CDR1 LNHDA, CDR2 SQIVND (reference sequence). This CDR3 spans 17 amino acids. V was pared by 4 bases and J by 0 bases, with 18 bases between. CDR3 nucleotides: TGTGCCAGTAGTACCGAGCCCCTTCAGAGGGTGAACACTGAAGCTTTCTTT. Translating gives CASSTEPLQRVNTEAFF.

The chain has TRBV19 and TRBJ1-2, with a weak D call TRBD1 (6 bases). The CDR3 has 13 residues. Germline V gene data show CDR1 as LNHDA and CDR2 as SQIVND (reference sequence). V dropped 9 bases and J dropped 5 bases, with 16 bases sitting between them. The CDR3 spells CASWKGVGYGYTF. CDR3 nucleotide sequence: TGTGCCAGCTGGAAGGGGGTAGGGTATGGCTACACCTTC.